A single T cell receptor (beta chain) is shown here with its context. The data are from a study of blood T cell repertoires in COVID-19. Study context: Sample material is recorded as cDNA or gDNA derived from T cells, B-cell-depleted T cells, or PBMCs.

Participant ages covered roughly 18 to 89 years across about 22 US areas. Researchers sorted participants into cohorts using their self-reported clinical history. The authors' processing: Amplifying reference gene primers gave estimates of nucleated cell counts. Using immunoSEQ multiplex PCR, the repertoire was profiled, and TCRdb retains in-frame clones only, with some absent. Clonal size and the V and J genes are those of that table, whereas D and trimming came from the DNA. The table records 120,000 or so clones, roughly 84% of them present only once. Deletions cut 6 bases from V and 1 base from J, with 6 bases between. From germline, CDR1 is MRHNA and CDR2 SNTAGT. The CDR3 has 12 amino acids.

The rearrangement links TRBV6-4 to TRBJ1-1, with D uncertain. Sequenced input: PBMCs or T cells enriched from blood (not recorded which). This TCR was recovered from a woman in her twenties or thirties who had recovered from COVID-19. This CDR3 reads CASRQANTEAFF. The CDR3, as DNA: TGTGCCAGCAGGCAGGCGAACACTGAAGCTTTCTTT.